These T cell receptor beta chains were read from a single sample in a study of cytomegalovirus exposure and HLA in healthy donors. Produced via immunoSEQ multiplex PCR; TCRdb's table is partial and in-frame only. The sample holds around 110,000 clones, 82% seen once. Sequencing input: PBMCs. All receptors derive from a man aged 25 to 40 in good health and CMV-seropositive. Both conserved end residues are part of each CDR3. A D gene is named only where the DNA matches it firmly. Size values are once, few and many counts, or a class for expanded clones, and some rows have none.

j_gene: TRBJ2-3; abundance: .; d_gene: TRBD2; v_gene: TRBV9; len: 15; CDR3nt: TGTGCCAGCAGCAGCCTAGCGGGGGGGCCGAATACGCAGTATTTT; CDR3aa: CASSSLAGGPNTQYF
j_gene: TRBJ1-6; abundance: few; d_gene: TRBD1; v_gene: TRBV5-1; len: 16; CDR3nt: TGCGCCAGCAGCCCCACCCCGGGACAGGGGGAGTCACCCCTCCACTTT; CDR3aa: CASSPTPGQGESPLHF
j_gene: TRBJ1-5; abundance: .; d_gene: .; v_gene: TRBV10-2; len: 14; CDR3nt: TGCGCCAGCAGTGAGTGGGGGGGAAGTCAGCCCCAGCATTTT; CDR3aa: CASSEWGGSQPQHF
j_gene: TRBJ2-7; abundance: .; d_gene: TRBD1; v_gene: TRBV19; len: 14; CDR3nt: TGTGCCAGTAGTATAAGACAGGGTGCGGACGAGCAGTACTTC; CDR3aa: CASSIRQGADEQYF
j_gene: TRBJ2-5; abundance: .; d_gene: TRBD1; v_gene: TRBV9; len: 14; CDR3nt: TGTGCCAGCAGCTTCGGACAGGGGGCTCAGACCCAGTACTTC; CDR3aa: CASSFGQGAQTQYF
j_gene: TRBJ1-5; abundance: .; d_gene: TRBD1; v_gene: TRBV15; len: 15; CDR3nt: TGTGCCACCAGCAGACGGGACAGGTTGGATCAGCCCCAGCATTTT; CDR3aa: CATSRRDRLDQPQHF
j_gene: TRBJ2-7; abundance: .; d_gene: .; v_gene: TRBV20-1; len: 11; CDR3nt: TGCAGTGCTTACAGGGATTACGAGCAGTACTTC; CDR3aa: CSAYRDYEQYF
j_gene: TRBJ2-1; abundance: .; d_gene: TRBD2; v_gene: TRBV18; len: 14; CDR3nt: TGTGCCAGCTCACCACGCGGGGGGGCCGATGAGCAGTTCTTC; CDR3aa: CASSPRGGADEQFF
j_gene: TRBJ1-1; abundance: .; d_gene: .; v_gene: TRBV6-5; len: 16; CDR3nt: TGTGCCAGCAGTTATTACGTCAGTTCGATGAACACTGAAGCTTTCTTT; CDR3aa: CASSYYVSSMNTEAFF
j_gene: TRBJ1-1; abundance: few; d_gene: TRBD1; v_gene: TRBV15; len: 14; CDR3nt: TGTGCCACCAGCGCCCGACAGGGATATACTGAAGCTTTCTTT; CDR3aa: CATSARQGYTEAFF
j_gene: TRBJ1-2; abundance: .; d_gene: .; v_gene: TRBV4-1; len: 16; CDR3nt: TGCGCCAGCAGCCAAGCTCATCTGAATTTAGACTATGGCTACACCTTC; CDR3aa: CASSQAHLNLDYGYTF
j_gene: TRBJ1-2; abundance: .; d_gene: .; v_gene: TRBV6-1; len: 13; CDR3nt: TGTGCCAGCAGTGAGTCCGGAGGACATGGCTACACCTTC; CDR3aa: CASSESGGHGYTF
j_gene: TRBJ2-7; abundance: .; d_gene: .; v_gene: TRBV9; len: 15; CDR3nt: TGTGCCAGCAGCGGTACGGACGGGAGCTCCTACGAGCAGTACTTC; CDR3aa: CASSGTDGSSYEQYF
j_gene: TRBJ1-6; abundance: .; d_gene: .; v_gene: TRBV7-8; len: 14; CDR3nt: TGTGCCAGCAGCTTAACACAGCTCAATTCACCCCTCCACTTT; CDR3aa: CASSLTQLNSPLHF
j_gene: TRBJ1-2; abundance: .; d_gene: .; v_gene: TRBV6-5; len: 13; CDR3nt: TGTGCCAGCAGTCAGGGACTCTTCTATGGCTACACCTTC; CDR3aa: CASSQGLFYGYTF
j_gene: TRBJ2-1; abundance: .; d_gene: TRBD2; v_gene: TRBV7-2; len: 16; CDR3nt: TGTGCCAGCAGATTGCCGCCGGGACTAGCAAGGAATGAGCAGTTCTTC; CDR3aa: CASRLPPGLARNEQFF
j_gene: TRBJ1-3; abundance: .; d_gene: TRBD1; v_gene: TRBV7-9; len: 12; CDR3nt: TGTGCCAGCAGCTACAGACAGGGGACGTTTCATTTT; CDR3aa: CASSYRQGTFHF
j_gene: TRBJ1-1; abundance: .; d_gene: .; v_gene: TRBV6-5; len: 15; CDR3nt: TGTGCCAGCAGTTACTCGTTGGAAGGAGGCCTAGTAGCTTTCTTT; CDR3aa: CASSYSLEGGLVAFF
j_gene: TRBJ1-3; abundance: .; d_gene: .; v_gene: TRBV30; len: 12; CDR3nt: TGTGCCATGGAGAACCCTGTTGACACCATATATTTT; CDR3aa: CAMENPVDTIYF
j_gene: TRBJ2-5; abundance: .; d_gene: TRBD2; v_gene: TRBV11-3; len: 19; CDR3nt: TGTGCCAGCAGCTTAGCGTACGCTAGCGGGGGCCCAGCGCAAGAGACCCAGTACTTC; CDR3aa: CASSLAYASGGPAQETQYF
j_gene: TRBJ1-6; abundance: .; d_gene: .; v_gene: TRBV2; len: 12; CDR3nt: TGTGCCAGCAGTGAAGGCAGTTCACCCCTCCACTTT; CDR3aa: CASSEGSSPLHF
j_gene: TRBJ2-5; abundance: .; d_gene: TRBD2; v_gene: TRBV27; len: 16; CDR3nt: TGTGCCAGCAGTTTATCACTAGCGGGGGGACAAGAGACCCAGTACTTC; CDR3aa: CASSLSLAGGQETQYF
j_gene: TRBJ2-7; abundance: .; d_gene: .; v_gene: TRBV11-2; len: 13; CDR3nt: TGTGCCAGCAGCTTAGATGTCGAGTCCAAGCAGTACTTC; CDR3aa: CASSLDVESKQYF
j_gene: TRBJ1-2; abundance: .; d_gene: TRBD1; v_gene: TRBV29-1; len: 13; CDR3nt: TGCAGCGCAGGCAGACAGGGATTCGATGGCTACACCTTC; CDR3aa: CSAGRQGFDGYTF
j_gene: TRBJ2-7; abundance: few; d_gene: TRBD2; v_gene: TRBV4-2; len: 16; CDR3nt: TGTGCCAGCAGCCAAGAGGCGGGAGGGGGCTCCTACGAGCAGTACTTC; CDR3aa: CASSQEAGGGSYEQYF
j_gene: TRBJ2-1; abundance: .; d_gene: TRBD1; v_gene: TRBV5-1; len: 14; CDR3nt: TGCGCCAGCAGAATGGGGACAGGGGGTAATGAGCAGTTCTTC; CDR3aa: CASRMGTGGNEQFF
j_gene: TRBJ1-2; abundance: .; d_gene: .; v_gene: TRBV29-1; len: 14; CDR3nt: TGCAGCGTTGATGGGACAACTTCCAGCTATGGCTACACCTTC; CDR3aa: CSVDGTTSSYGYTF
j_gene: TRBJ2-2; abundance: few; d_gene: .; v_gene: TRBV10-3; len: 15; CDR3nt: TGTGCCATCAGTGGCCTACAGGGTTGGGCCGGGGAGCTGTTTTTT; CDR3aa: CAISGLQGWAGELFF
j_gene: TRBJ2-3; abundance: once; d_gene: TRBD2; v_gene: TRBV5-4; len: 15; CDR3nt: TGTGCCAGCAGCTTGACTAGCGGAGACACAGATACGCAGTATTTT; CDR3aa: CASSLTSGDTDTQYF
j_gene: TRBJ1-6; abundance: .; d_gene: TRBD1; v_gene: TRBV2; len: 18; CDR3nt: TGTGCCAGCAGCGCGTACCGGGACAGCAGCTCCTATAATTCGCCCCTCCACTTT; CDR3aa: CASSAYRDSSSYNSPLHF
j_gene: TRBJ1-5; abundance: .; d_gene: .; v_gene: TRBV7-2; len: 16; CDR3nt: TGTGCCAGCAGCTTAGACTTTCTTGGAGGGATCCAGCCCCAGCATTTT; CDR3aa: CASSLDFLGGIQPQHF
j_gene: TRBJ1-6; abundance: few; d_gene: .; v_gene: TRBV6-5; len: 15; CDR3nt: TGTGCCAGCAGTTACTCGACCGGAGATAATTCACCCCTCCACTTT; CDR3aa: CASSYSTGDNSPLHF
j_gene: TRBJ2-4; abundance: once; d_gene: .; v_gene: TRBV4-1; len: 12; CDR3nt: TGCGCCAGCAGCCAAGATTTCAACAGTCAGTACTTC; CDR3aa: CASSQDFNSQYF
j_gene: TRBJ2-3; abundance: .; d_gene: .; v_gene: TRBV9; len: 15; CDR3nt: TGTGCCAGCAGCGTAGACAGGGCTTTCACGGATACGCAGTATTTT; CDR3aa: CASSVDRAFTDTQYF
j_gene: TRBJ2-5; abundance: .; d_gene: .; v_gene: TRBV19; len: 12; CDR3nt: TGTGCCAGTAGTATGGCAGAAGAGACCCAGTACTTC; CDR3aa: CASSMAEETQYF
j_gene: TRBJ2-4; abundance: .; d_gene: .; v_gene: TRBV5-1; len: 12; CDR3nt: TGCGCCAGCAGGAAGGAGGGAAACAGTCAGTACTTC; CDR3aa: CASRKEGNSQYF
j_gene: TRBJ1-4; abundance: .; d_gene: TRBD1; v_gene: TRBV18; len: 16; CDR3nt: TGTGCCAGCTCACCCTACTCCCCGGGACAGCATGAAAAACTGTTTTTT; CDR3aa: CASSPYSPGQHEKLFF
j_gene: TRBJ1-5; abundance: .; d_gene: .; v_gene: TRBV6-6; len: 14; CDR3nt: TGTGCCAGCAGTTACACAGGCGACTCGGGGCCCCAGCATTTT; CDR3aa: CASSYTGDSGPQHF
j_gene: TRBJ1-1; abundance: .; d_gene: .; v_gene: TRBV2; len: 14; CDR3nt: TGTGCCAGCAGTGACACGACTTGGAACACTGAAGCTTTCTTT; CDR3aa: CASSDTTWNTEAFF
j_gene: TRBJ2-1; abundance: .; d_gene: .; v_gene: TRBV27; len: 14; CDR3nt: TGTGCCAGCAGTTTATCGAGCGGAAACAATGAGCAGTTCTTC; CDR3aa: CASSLSSGNNEQFF
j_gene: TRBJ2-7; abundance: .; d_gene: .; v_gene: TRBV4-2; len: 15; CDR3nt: TGTGCCAGCAGCCAAGAACAGGGATCCCCCTACGAGCAGTACTTC; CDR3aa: CASSQEQGSPYEQYF
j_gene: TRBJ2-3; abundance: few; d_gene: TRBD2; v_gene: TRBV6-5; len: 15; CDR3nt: TGTGCCAGCAGTTACAGCGGGGGGGCCGTAGATACGCAGTATTTT; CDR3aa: CASSYSGGAVDTQYF
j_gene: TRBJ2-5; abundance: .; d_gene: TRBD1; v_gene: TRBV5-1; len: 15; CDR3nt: TGCGCCAGCAGCCAGGGACAGGGGGGCCAAGAGACCCAGTACTTC; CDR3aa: CASSQGQGGQETQYF
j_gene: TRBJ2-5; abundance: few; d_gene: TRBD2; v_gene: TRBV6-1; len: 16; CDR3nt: TGTGCCAGCAGTGGGGACGGGGGGGCCTGGCAAGAGACCCAGTACTTC; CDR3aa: CASSGDGGAWQETQYF
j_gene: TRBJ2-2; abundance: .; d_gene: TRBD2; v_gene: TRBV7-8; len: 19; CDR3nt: TGTGCCAGCAGCAGAGGGCCAGCGGGGGGGACACCGAACACCGGGGAGCTGTTTTTT; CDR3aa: CASSRGPAGGTPNTGELFF
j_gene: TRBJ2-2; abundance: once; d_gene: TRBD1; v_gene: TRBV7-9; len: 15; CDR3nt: TGTGCCAGCATCCCGGGACAGACGAATACCGGGGAGCTGTTTTTT; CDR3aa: CASIPGQTNTGELFF